This T cell receptor beta chain was sequenced during a study of beta chain features in type 1 diabetes. General study points: For patients, the naive, central memory and Treg TCRB repertoires appeared more alike than for healthy donors. VDJ junctions from type 1 diabetes patients carried fewer insertions and larger deletions. A moderate, significant TCRB CDR3 shortening appeared in type 1 diabetes across four CD4+ subsets.

The CDR3 is made up of 15 amino acids. V was pared by 5 bases and J by 7 bases, with 9 bases of the junction left unmatched. Germline values: CDR1 SGHAT, CDR2 FQNNGV. This clone turned up a few times. What it binds is unknown. Investigators reverse transcribed all isolated RNA, so they sequenced expressed TCRB transcripts. Sequenced by immunoSEQ multiplex PCR; TCRdb stores in-frame clones only, minus some. This table has tens of thousands of clones, roughly 50% appearing once. What was sequenced was Tregs from blood. The sequence was collected from a woman in her thirties or forties with type 1 diabetes. The chain has TRBV11-2 and TRBJ2-3; 10 bases agree with TRBD2. The CDR3 is CASSATSGIINTQYF. In DNA form, the CDR3 reads TGTGCCAGCAGCGCTACTAGCGGGATTATAAATACGCAGTATTTT.